This TCR beta chain was documented in a study of vaccination and CD4 T cells after COVID-19. The wider study: Post-vaccine sampling followed dose two by a median about 72 days (range 14 to 241). From HCoV-229E, HCoV-OC43, HCoV-NL63 and SARS-CoV-2, overlapping spike peptides were used to stimulate the cells.

Stated treatment: roughly nine-day PBMC culture with coronavirus spike peptide pools or control peptides (ViraFEST assay). This clonotype is medium-sized within its sample. Its antigen remains unknown. Cultured CD4+ T cell DNA was sequenced using the Oncomine TCR Beta short-read assay. From the PCR reads, TCRdb called clonotypes with MiXCR, one entry per CDR3 protein. The table shows approximately 4,000 distinct CDR3 sequences, with about 19% occurring only once. Unmatched junction bases numbered 4, after V lost 2 bases and J lost 4 bases. Per germline, CDR1 MNHEY and CDR2 SMNVEV (reference sequence). The CDR3 has 14 amino acids.

The receptor was derived from a human donor who had recovered from COVID-19. The chain recombines TRBV27 with TRBJ1-2; 7 nucleotides line up with TRBD1. The sequenced material came from CD4+ T cells from blood, cultured in vitro. Written as DNA, the CDR3 is TGTGCCAGCAGTTTAAAGGGGGCAAGCTATGGCTACACCTTC. Amino acid sequence: CASSLKGASYGYTF.